This TCR beta chain is drawn from a study of cytomegalovirus exposure and HLA in healthy donors. Germline CDR1 reads SEHNR; CDR2 reads FQNEAQ (reference sequence). V was pared by 4 bases and J by 3 bases, with 4 bases between. The CDR3 spans 12 residues. As regards this clone: Its target is unknown.

Overall study findings and caveats: In an earlier analysis, most TCR beta V segments were productive about 87% or about 30% of the time.

PCR amplification relied on 60 Vbeta primers (plus 13 Jbeta primers). Using immunoSEQ multiplex PCR, the repertoire was profiled, and TCRdb retains in-frame clones only, with some absent. The sample has around 50,000 clones; about 78% are singletons. The rearrangement joins TRBV7-9 to TRBJ2-1; D is unresolved. Material: PBMCs. The sequence derives from a man aged 25-45 years in good health and CMV-seropositive. In DNA, the CDR3 is TGTGCCAGCAGCTCCATCTACAATGAGCAGTTCTTC. This gives the protein CASSSIYNEQFF.